A selection of T cell receptor beta chains follows, all from one sample in a study of cytomegalovirus exposure and HLA in healthy donors. TCRdb keeps only in-frame clones here, not all; method: immunoSEQ multiplex PCR. The table includes about 160,000 clones, under 85% detected once. The sample consisted of PBMCs. The receptors were sampled from a woman in her 30s in good health and CMV-seronegative. CDR3s include the opening cysteine and the closing phenylalanine or tryptophan. D genes are given only for firm matches. Clone size is given for some rows only: seen once, a few or many times, or a class if the clone is expanded.

V: TRBV6-1; size: -; J: TRBJ2-7; D: TRBD2; CDR3: CASSFSGAYAYEQYF; DNA: TGTGCCAGCAGTTTTAGCGGGGCCTACGCCTACGAGCAGTACTTC
V: TRBV7-9; size: -; J: TRBJ2-2; D: TRBD1; CDR3: CASSQNQGAGELFF; DNA: TGTGCCAGCAGCCAAAATCAGGGGGCCGGGGAGCTGTTTTTT
V: TRBV5-4; size: -; J: TRBJ2-3; D: -; CDR3: CASSLGAVPDTQYF; DNA: TGTGCCAGCAGCTTAGGGGCGGTCCCAGATACGCAGTATTTT
V: TRBV23-1; size: -; J: TRBJ1-1; D: TRBD1; CDR3: CASSRAGTGGEGTEAFF; DNA: TGCGCCAGCAGTCGTGCCGGGACAGGTGGGGAGGGTACTGAAGCTTTCTTT
V: TRBV5-1; size: -; J: TRBJ2-1; D: -; CDR3: CASSLSGNIYNEQFF; DNA: TGCGCCAGCAGCTTGTCAGGGAATATATACAATGAGCAGTTCTTC
V: TRBV28; size: -; J: TRBJ1-4; D: -; CDR3: CASSPPVGQGEKLFF; DNA: TGTGCCAGCAGTCCCCCGGTGGGGCAGGGTGAAAAACTGTTTTTT
V: TRBV7-3; size: few; J: TRBJ2-1; D: TRBD1; CDR3: CASSRDRGTYNEQFF; DNA: TGTGCCAGCAGCAGGGACAGGGGCACCTACAATGAGCAGTTCTTC
V: TRBV5-5; size: -; J: TRBJ2-2; D: -; CDR3: CASSYGVRLNTGELFF; DNA: TGTGCCAGCAGCTACGGCGTGAGACTAAACACCGGGGAGCTGTTTTTT
V: TRBV19; size: -; J: TRBJ2-7; D: TRBD2; CDR3: CASSSKTGGITYEQYF; DNA: TGTGCCAGTAGTTCAAAGACGGGGGGGATAACCTACGAGCAGTACTTC
V: TRBV6-4; size: -; J: TRBJ2-7; D: -; CDR3: CASRSRDIYEQYF; DNA: TGTGCCAGCAGGTCCCGGGACATTTACGAGCAGTACTTC
V: TRBV10-1; size: -; J: TRBJ2-3; D: -; CDR3: CAPWSVVRRGDTQYF; DNA: TGCGCCCCCTGGTCGGTGGTGCGGAGGGGAGATACGCAGTATTTT
V: TRBV7-2; size: once; J: TRBJ1-1; D: TRBD1; CDR3: CASSSTGTNTEAFF; DNA: TGTGCCAGCAGCTCGACAGGGACCAACACTGAAGCTTTCTTT
V: TRBV27; size: -; J: TRBJ2-7; D: -; CDR3: CASSLGHSYEQYF; DNA: TGTGCCAGCAGTTTAGGACACTCCTACGAGCAGTACTTC
V: TRBV30; size: -; J: TRBJ1-1; D: -; CDR3: CAWSVRQGETEAFF; DNA: TGTGCCTGGAGTGTACGGCAGGGCGAAACTGAAGCTTTCTTT
V: TRBV6-1; size: -; J: TRBJ2-7; D: TRBD2; CDR3: CASMAGVLTYEQYF; DNA: TGTGCCAGCATGGCGGGGGTACTTACCTACGAGCAGTACTTC
V: TRBV29-1; size: -; J: TRBJ2-3; D: -; CDR3: CSVVGAVEPSADTQYF; DNA: TGCAGCGTTGTGGGGGCCGTTGAACCGAGTGCAGATACGCAGTATTTT
V: TRBV30; size: -; J: TRBJ2-5; D: TRBD1; CDR3: CAWSVLDRGVETQYF; DNA: TGTGCCTGGAGTGTACTAGACAGGGGCGTAGAGACCCAGTACTTC
V: TRBV6-5; size: -; J: TRBJ2-7; D: TRBD2; CDR3: CASRVAGGGHEQYF; DNA: TGTGCCAGCAGGGTAGCGGGAGGGGGCCACGAGCAGTACTTC
V: TRBV4-1; size: -; J: TRBJ2-5; D: TRBD2; CDR3: CASSQAGGKVETQYF; DNA: TGCGCCAGCAGCCAAGCGGGGGGGAAGGTAGAGACCCAGTACTTC
V: TRBV5-6; size: -; J: TRBJ1-5; D: -; CDR3: CASSLMTGEYSNQPQHF; DNA: TGTGCCAGCAGCTTAATGACAGGTGAATATAGCAATCAGCCCCAGCATTTT
V: TRBV10-3; size: once; J: TRBJ2-1; D: TRBD1; CDR3: CAIISGTDSYNEQFF; DNA: TGTGCCATCATCTCCGGGACAGACTCCTACAATGAGCAGTTCTTC
V: TRBV29-1; size: few; J: TRBJ1-5; D: TRBD1; CDR3: CSVEETGGNQPQHF; DNA: TGCAGCGTTGAGGAGACAGGGGGCAATCAGCCCCAGCATTTT
V: TRBV10-3; size: -; J: TRBJ2-1; D: -; CDR3: CAIRPGTANEQFF; DNA: TGTGCCATCAGACCAGGGACTGCTAATGAGCAGTTCTTC
V: TRBV4-1; size: few; J: TRBJ1-1; D: -; CDR3: CASSPRGSLGAFF; DNA: TGCGCCAGCAGCCCCCGAGGGTCGCTCGGAGCTTTCTTT
V: TRBV5-4; size: few; J: TRBJ1-2; D: TRBD1; CDR3: CASSEGQARGYTF; DNA: TGTGCCAGCAGCGAGGGACAGGCACGTGGCTACACCTTC
V: TRBV30; size: -; J: TRBJ1-5; D: -; CDR3: CAWRGRRANQPQHF; DNA: TGTGCCTGGAGAGGGCGCAGGGCCAATCAGCCCCAGCATTTT
V: TRBV6-4; size: -; J: TRBJ2-7; D: -; CDR3: CASSEFGVSNEQYF; DNA: TGTGCCAGCAGTGAGTTCGGGGTCTCCAACGAGCAGTACTTC
V: TRBV6-6; size: -; J: TRBJ2-7; D: -; CDR3: CASSYSPPGQPYEQYF; DNA: TGTGCCAGCAGTTACTCACCTCCTGGACAGCCCTACGAGCAGTACTTC
V: TRBV7-6; size: once; J: TRBJ2-7; D: TRBD2; CDR3: CASSQTWTSGYEQYF; DNA: TGTGCCAGCAGCCAAACCTGGACTAGCGGGTACGAGCAGTACTTC
V: TRBV23-1; size: -; J: TRBJ2-1; D: -; CDR3: CASSQCCYLLDEQFF; DNA: TGCGCCAGCAGTCAGTGCTGCTACCTCTTGGATGAGCAGTTCTTC
V: TRBV13; size: -; J: TRBJ1-5; D: TRBD1; CDR3: CASSLAGQEGRPQHF; DNA: TGTGCCAGCAGCTTAGCAGGACAGGAGGGGCGGCCCCAGCATTTT
V: TRBV5-6; size: -; J: TRBJ2-5; D: -; CDR3: CASSSIGAETQYF; DNA: TGTGCCAGCAGCTCTATTGGGGCGGAGACCCAGTACTTC
V: TRBV28; size: few; J: TRBJ2-7; D: -; CDR3: CASSLLFPGYEQYF; DNA: TGTGCCAGCAGTTTACTATTTCCGGGCTACGAGCAGTACTTC
V: TRBV11-2; size: -; J: TRBJ1-1; D: -; CDR3: CASSLGRLLGQGNTEAFF; DNA: TGTGCCAGCAGCTTAGGTCGATTGCTGGGGCAGGGAAACACTGAAGCTTTCTTT
V: TRBV28; size: -; J: TRBJ2-1; D: -; CDR3: CASSRDNNEQFF; DNA: TGTGCCAGCAGTAGGGACAACAATGAGCAGTTCTTC
V: TRBV18; size: -; J: TRBJ2-7; D: -; CDR3: CASSPPSRDEQYF; DNA: TGTGCCAGCTCACCACCCTCCAGGGACGAGCAGTACTTC
V: TRBV9; size: -; J: TRBJ2-1; D: TRBD2; CDR3: CASSVTSGRFNEQFF; DNA: TGTGCCAGCAGCGTTACTAGCGGGAGGTTTAATGAGCAGTTCTTC
V: TRBV5-4; size: -; J: TRBJ1-4; D: -; CDR3: CASSFGQTSTNEKLFF; DNA: TGTGCCAGCAGCTTCGGACAGACCTCAACTAATGAAAAACTGTTTTTT
V: TRBV19; size: -; J: TRBJ1-1; D: -; CDR3: CASSAGRVNTEAFF; DNA: TGTGCCAGTAGTGCGGGACGGGTGAACACTGAAGCTTTCTTT
V: TRBV7-3; size: -; J: TRBJ1-3; D: -; CDR3: CASSLTTEGNGNTIYF; DNA: TGTGCCAGCAGCCTGACTACGGAGGGGAATGGAAACACCATATATTTT
V: TRBV28; size: few; J: TRBJ1-4; D: TRBD1; CDR3: CASTPGQGLGKLFF; DNA: TGTGCCAGCACTCCGGGACAGGGTTTAGGAAAACTGTTTTTT
V: TRBV4-1; size: -; J: TRBJ2-1; D: TRBD2; CDR3: CASSQMGLAGGLYNEQFF; DNA: TGCGCCAGCAGCCAGATGGGACTAGCGGGCGGACTCTACAATGAGCAGTTCTTC
V: TRBV10-2; size: -; J: TRBJ2-7; D: -; CDR3: CASSDSTGISYEQYF; DNA: TGCGCCAGCAGTGATTCTACAGGGATAAGCTACGAGCAGTACTTC
V: TRBV7-2; size: -; J: TRBJ2-7; D: TRBD2; CDR3: CASSLDYGTSAYEQYF; DNA: TGTGCCAGCAGCTTAGATTACGGGACTAGCGCTTACGAGCAGTACTTC
V: TRBV2; size: few; J: TRBJ2-3; D: -; CDR3: CASSSGLLTSTDTQYF; DNA: TGTGCCAGCAGTTCGGGACTCCTAACTAGCACAGATACGCAGTATTTT
V: TRBV6-6; size: -; J: TRBJ2-3; D: -; CDR3: CASLATSTDTQYF; DNA: TGTGCCAGCCTAGCGACTAGCACAGATACGCAGTATTTT
V: TRBV4-1; size: -; J: TRBJ1-6; D: -; CDR3: CASSQDKVENSPLHF; DNA: TGCGCCAGCAGCCAAGACAAAGTGGAGAATTCACCCCTCCACTTT
V: TRBV15; size: few; J: TRBJ1-1; D: -; CDR3: CATSIQGNTEAFF; DNA: TGTGCCACCAGCATCCAGGGGAACACTGAAGCTTTCTTT
V: TRBV7-8; size: -; J: TRBJ2-4; D: -; CDR3: CASSPQSAVGSLAKNIQYF; DNA: TGTGCCAGCAGCCCACAATCGGCGGTGGGGAGTCTAGCCAAAAACATTCAGTACTTC
V: TRBV7-2; size: -; J: TRBJ1-1; D: -; CDR3: CASSFGRVNTEAFF; DNA: TGTGCCAGCAGCTTCGGGAGGGTAAACACTGAAGCTTTCTTT
V: TRBV19; size: -; J: TRBJ2-7; D: -; CDR3: CASSITGLYEQYF; DNA: TGTGCCAGTAGTATTACAGGGCTCTACGAGCAGTACTTC
V: TRBV5-1; size: few; J: TRBJ1-2; D: TRBD1; CDR3: CASSPDRAVRGYTF; DNA: TGCGCCAGCAGCCCCGACAGGGCGGTTCGAGGCTACACCTTC
V: TRBV2; size: few; J: TRBJ2-5; D: TRBD2; CDR3: CASEAGGPRKTQYF; DNA: TGTGCCAGCGAGGCGGGGGGGCCGAGGAAGACCCAGTACTTC
V: TRBV19; size: once; J: TRBJ1-4; D: TRBD1; CDR3: CASSTDRELTNEKLFF; DNA: TGTGCCAGTAGTACCGACAGGGAATTAACTAATGAAAAACTGTTTTTT
V: TRBV5-1; size: -; J: TRBJ2-3; D: TRBD1; CDR3: CASSDRGNLGDTQYF; DNA: TGCGCCAGCAGCGACAGGGGCAACCTTGGAGATACGCAGTATTTT
V: TRBV4-2; size: -; J: TRBJ2-1; D: TRBD2; CDR3: CASSLDLAGSDNEQFF; DNA: TGTGCCAGCAGCCTTGACCTAGCGGGATCGGACAATGAGCAGTTCTTC
V: TRBV5-1; size: once; J: TRBJ2-1; D: TRBD2; CDR3: CASSPQPGLALGNEQFF; DNA: TGCGCCAGCAGCCCTCAACCGGGACTAGCGCTTGGCAATGAGCAGTTCTTC
V: TRBV7-9; size: -; J: TRBJ2-2; D: -; CDR3: CASSEALTGELFF; DNA: TGTGCCAGCAGCGAAGCCCTGACCGGGGAGCTGTTTTTT
V: TRBV4-1; size: -; J: TRBJ2-7; D: -; CDR3: CASSQANGLAYEQYF; DNA: TGCGCCAGCAGCCAAGCCAACGGCCTAGCCTACGAGCAGTACTTC
V: TRBV4-3; size: -; J: TRBJ2-7; D: TRBD1; CDR3: CASSRMTGGAGEQYF; DNA: TGCGCCAGCAGCCGAATGACAGGGGGTGCAGGCGAGCAGTACTTC